This is a list of T cell receptor beta chains from one sample in a study of blood T cell repertoires in COVID-19. Sequencing used immunoSEQ multiplex PCR; TCRdb keeps in-frame clones, though not all of them. The sample comprises over 150,000 clones, roughly 80% of which are singletons, and about 8.1% rests with the top ten. Sequencing input: peripheral blood. Receptors originate from a woman older than 75 with COVID-19, enrolled during active disease. Each CDR3 is given with its conserved first and last residue. The order of the fields is V gene, D gene, clone size, J gene, CDR3 protein, CDR3 DNA. D genes are given only for firm matches. Some rows mark clone size as missing; the rest say once, few, many or name a class of expanded clone.

>TRBV9|-|-|TRBJ1-1
CASSVGSKNTEAFF
TGTGCCAGCAGCGTAGGTAGCAAGAACACTGAAGCTTTCTTT
>TRBV3-1/TRBV3-2|TRBD2|-|TRBJ2-1
CASSPRSGSGDEQFF
TGTGCCAGCAGCCCCAGGAGCGGGAGTGGAGATGAGCAGTTCTTC
>TRBV5-1|TRBD1|-|TRBJ1-6
CASSLAGTGRRKPNSPLHF
TGCGCCAGCAGCTTGGCGGGGACAGGGCGCCGTAAACCCAATTCACCCCTCCACTTT
>TRBV25-1|-|-|TRBJ1-6
CASSIDRRYSPLHF
TGTGCCAGCAGTATTGACAGGAGGTATTCACCCCTCCACTTT
>TRBV5-8|TRBD1|-|TRBJ1-4
CASSPGQGRTLFF
TGTGCCAGCAGCCCTGGACAGGGAAGAACGCTGTTTTTT
>TRBV7-9|-|-|TRBJ2-2
CAREGAVTGELFF
TGTGCCAGGGAGGGTGCAGTCACCGGGGAGCTGTTTTTT
>TRBV5-6|TRBD1|-|TRBJ1-6
CASSLRDRGPSPLHF
TGTGCCAGCAGCTTAAGGGACAGGGGGCCTTCACCCCTCCACTTT
>TRBV3-1/TRBV3-2|TRBD2|-|TRBJ2-1
CASSPGTSGMGEQFF
TGTGCCAGCAGCCCCGGGACTAGCGGGATGGGGGAGCAGTTCTTC
>TRBV9|TRBD2|-|TRBJ2-1
CASSPTGGSYNEQFF
TGTGCCAGCAGCCCAACGGGGGGCTCCTACAATGAGCAGTTCTTC
>TRBV5-1|TRBD1|-|TRBJ2-7
CASASQGAKNEQYF
TGCGCCAGCGCCTCCCAGGGGGCAAAGAACGAGCAGTACTTC
>TRBV2|-|-|TRBJ2-1
CASSEFRNEQFF
TGTGCCAGCAGTGAATTCAGGAATGAGCAGTTCTTC
>TRBV7-9|-|-|TRBJ1-1
CASRNTANTEAFF
TGTGCCAGCAGGAATACAGCGAACACTGAAGCTTTCTTT
>TRBV2|-|-|TRBJ1-1
CASREYRTEAFF
TGTGCCAGCAGGGAGTATCGCACTGAAGCTTTCTTT
>TRBV5-1|-|-|TRBJ2-5
CASGSRDYETQYF
TGCGCCAGCGGGAGTCGAGACTATGAGACCCAGTACTTC
>TRBV3-1/TRBV3-2|-|-|TRBJ2-5
CASRGVQETQYF
TGTGCCAGCAGGGGAGTCCAAGAGACCCAGTACTTC
>TRBV7-9|-|-|TRBJ1-4
CASSRRMAVATNEKLFF
TGTGCCAGCAGCAGACGGATGGCGGTGGCAACTAATGAAAAACTGTTTTTT
>TRBV6-5|TRBD1|-|TRBJ1-2
CASRETGGHGYTF
TGTGCCAGCCGAGAAACAGGGGGCCATGGCTACACCTTC
>TRBV7-2|-|-|TRBJ2-3
CASSPRAGDVQYF
TGTGCCAGCAGCCCCCGGGCAGGGGACGTGCAGTATTTT
>TRBV5-8|-|-|TRBJ1-2
CASSLPKRSGYTF
TGTGCCAGCAGCTTGCCCAAACGGAGTGGCTACACCTTC
>TRBV9|-|few|TRBJ2-1
CASSVAMGSSYNEQFF
TGTGCCAGCAGCGTAGCGATGGGGAGCTCCTACAATGAGCAGTTCTTC
>TRBV28|TRBD1|once|TRBJ1-5
CASSLGDSRSPQHF
TGTGCCAGCAGTTTGGGGGACAGCAGATCGCCCCAGCATTTT
>TRBV5-1|TRBD1|-|TRBJ1-2
CASTPTGEEGYTF
TGCGCCAGCACCCCTACAGGGGAGGAAGGCTACACCTTC
>TRBV10-3|TRBD1|-|TRBJ2-2
CAISEPGQGANTGELFF
TGTGCCATCAGTGAGCCAGGACAGGGGGCCAACACCGGGGAGCTGTTTTTT
>TRBV4-1|TRBD1|-|TRBJ2-2
CASSPGLGQPNTGELFF
TGCGCCAGCAGCCCTGGACTGGGACAGCCGAACACCGGGGAGCTGTTTTTT
>TRBV2|-|-|TRBJ2-7
CASRSRYLSYEQYF
TGTGCCAGCAGGAGCCGGTACCTCTCCTACGAGCAGTACTTC
>TRBV2|-|few|TRBJ1-3
CASSGETGNTIYF
TGTGCCAGCAGTGGGGAGACTGGAAACACCATATATTTT
>TRBV19|-|-|TRBJ1-2
CASSIGGYWDGYTF
TGTGCCAGTAGTATTGGAGGGTACTGGGATGGCTACACCTTC
>TRBV12-5|TRBD1|-|TRBJ1-2
CASGADRGTGGYYGYTF
TGTGCTAGTGGAGCCGACAGGGGGACCGGGGGGTACTATGGCTACACCTTC
>TRBV7-9|-|-|TRBJ1-4
CASSSRAGEKLFF
TGTGCCAGCAGCTCGAGGGCTGGGGAAAAACTGTTTTTT
>TRBV15|-|-|TRBJ2-1
CATSRPSVTSYNEQFF
TGTGCCACCAGCAGACCTAGCGTAACCTCCTACAATGAGCAGTTCTTC
>TRBV18|-|-|TRBJ1-1
CASSPPGRMNTEAFF
TGTGCCAGCTCACCACCGGGCCGGATGAACACTGAAGCTTTCTTT
>TRBV6-1|TRBD2|once|TRBJ2-7
CASSERAGGGYEQYF
TGTGCCAGCAGTGAAAGAGCGGGAGGGGGCTACGAGCAGTACTTC
>TRBV11-2|-|-|TRBJ2-2
CASSLRWVQGGELFF
TGTGCCAGCAGCTTAAGATGGGTCCAGGGCGGGGAGCTGTTTTTT
>TRBV24-1|TRBD1|-|TRBJ1-2
CATSDAWTGGLGYGYTF
TGTGCCACCAGTGATGCCTGGACAGGGGGGTTAGGCTATGGCTACACCTTC
>TRBV6-6|-|few|TRBJ1-5
CASTPSGVSGNQPQHF
TGTGCCAGCACTCCCTCGGGGGTTTCGGGCAATCAGCCCCAGCATTTT
>TRBV19|TRBD1|-|TRBJ1-2
CASSVGDRVGGGYTF
TGTGCCAGTAGCGTGGGGGACAGGGTCGGCGGTGGCTACACCTTC
>TRBV9|-|-|TRBJ1-1
CASSATRANTEAFF
TGTGCCAGCAGCGCCACGCGAGCGAACACTGAAGCTTTCTTT
>TRBV10-1|-|-|TRBJ1-2
CASREISGGGPNYGYTF
TGCGCCAGCAGAGAGATTAGCGGGGGAGGGCCTAACTATGGCTACACCTTC
>TRBV5-1|TRBD1|-|TRBJ1-1
CASSPGGQLNTEAFF
TGCGCCAGCAGCCCTGGGGGACAGCTGAACACTGAAGCTTTCTTT
>TRBV7-6|TRBD2|-|TRBJ2-1
CASRGRRDRGEEQFF
TGTGCCAGCAGAGGGAGGCGGGATCGGGGGGAAGAGCAGTTCTTC